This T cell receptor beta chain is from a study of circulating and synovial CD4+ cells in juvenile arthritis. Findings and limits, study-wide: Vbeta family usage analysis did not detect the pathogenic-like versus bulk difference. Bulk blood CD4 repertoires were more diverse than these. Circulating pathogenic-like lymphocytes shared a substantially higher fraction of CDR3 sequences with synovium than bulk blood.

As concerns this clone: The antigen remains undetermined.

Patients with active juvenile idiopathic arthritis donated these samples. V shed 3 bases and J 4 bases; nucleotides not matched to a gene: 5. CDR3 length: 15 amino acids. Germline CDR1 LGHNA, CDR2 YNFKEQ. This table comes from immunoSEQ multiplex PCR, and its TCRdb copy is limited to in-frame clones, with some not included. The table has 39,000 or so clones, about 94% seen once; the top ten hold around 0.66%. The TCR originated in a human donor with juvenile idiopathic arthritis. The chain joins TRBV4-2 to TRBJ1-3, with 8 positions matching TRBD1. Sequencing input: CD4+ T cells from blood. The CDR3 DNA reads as TGTGCCAGCAGCCAGGAGGACAGGGCGGGAAACACCATATATTTT. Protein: CASSQEDRAGNTIYF.